This T cell receptor (beta chain) was recorded in a study of blood T cell repertoires in COVID-19. Study information: The origin of the acute and convalescent COVID-19 samples was the United States, Italy and Spain. Sources were T cells, B-cell-depleted T cells, or PBMCs; the material itself was cDNA or gDNA.

TCRdb's copy holds only in-frame clones and misses some; the assay was immunoSEQ multiplex PCR. The data contain about 360,000 clones, 70% to 90% of them singletons. The CDR3 contains 16 residues. The germline V gene has CDR1 MNHEY and CDR2 SVGEGT. The V segment lost 5 bases and the J segment 5 bases; nucleotides outside the gene matches: 11. This sequence was found in a woman between 35 and 50 years old with acute COVID-19. This rearrangement joins TRBV6-2 or TRBV6-3 to TRBJ2-1; 8 nucleotides agree with TRBD2. The specimen was PBMCs or T cells enriched from blood (not recorded which). This chain's CDR3 is CASSAPSSGGHNEQFF. The CDR3 DNA reads TGTGCCAGCAGTGCACCCTCGAGCGGGGGACACAATGAGCAGTTCTTC.